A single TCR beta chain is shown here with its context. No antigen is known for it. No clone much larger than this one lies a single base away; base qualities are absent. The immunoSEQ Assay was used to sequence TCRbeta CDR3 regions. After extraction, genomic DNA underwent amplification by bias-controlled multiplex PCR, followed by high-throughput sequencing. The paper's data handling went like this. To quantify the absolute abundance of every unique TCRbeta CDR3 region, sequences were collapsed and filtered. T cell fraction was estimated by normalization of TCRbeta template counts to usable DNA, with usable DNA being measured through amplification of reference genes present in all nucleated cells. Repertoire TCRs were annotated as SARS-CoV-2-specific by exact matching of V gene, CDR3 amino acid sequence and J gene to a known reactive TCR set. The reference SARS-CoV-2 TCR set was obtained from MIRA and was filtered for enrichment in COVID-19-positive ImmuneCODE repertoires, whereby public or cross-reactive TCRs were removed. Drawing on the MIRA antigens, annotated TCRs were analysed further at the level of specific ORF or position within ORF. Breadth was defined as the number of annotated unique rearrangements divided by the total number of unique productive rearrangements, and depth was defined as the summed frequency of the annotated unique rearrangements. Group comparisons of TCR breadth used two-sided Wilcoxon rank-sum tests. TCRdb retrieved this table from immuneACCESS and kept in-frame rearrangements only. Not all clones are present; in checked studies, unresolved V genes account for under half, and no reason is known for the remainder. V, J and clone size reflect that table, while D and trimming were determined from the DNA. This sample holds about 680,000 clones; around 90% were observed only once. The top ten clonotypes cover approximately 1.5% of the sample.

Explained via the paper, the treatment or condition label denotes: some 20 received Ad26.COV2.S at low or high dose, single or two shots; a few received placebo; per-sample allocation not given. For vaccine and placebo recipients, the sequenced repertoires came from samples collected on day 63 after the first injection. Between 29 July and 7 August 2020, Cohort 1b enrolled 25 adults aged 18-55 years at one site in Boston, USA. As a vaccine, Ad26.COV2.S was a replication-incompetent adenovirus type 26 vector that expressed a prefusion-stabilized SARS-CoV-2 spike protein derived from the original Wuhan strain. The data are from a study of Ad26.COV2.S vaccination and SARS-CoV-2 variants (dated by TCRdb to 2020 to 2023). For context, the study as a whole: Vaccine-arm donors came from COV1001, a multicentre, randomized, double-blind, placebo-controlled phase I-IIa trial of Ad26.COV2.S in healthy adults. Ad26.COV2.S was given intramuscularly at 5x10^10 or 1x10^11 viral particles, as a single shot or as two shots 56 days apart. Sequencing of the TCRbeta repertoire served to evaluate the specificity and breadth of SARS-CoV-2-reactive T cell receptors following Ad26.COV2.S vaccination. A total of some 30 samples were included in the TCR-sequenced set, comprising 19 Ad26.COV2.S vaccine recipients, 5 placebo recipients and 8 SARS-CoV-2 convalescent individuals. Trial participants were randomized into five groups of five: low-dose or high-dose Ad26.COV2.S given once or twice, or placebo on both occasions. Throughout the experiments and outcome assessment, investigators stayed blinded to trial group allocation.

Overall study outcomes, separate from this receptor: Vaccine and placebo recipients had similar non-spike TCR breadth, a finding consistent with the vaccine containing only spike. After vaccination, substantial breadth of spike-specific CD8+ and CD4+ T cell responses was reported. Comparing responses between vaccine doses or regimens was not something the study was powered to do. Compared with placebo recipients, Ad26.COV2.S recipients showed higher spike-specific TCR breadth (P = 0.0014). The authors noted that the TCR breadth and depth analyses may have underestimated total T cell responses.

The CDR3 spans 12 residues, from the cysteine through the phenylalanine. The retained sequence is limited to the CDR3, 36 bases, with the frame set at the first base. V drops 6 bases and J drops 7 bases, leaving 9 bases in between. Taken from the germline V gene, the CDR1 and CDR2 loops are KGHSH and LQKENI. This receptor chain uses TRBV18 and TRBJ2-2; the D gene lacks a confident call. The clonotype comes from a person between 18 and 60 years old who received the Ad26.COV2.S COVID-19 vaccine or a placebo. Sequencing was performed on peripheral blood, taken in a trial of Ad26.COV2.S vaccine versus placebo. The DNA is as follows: TGTGCCAGCTCCTACACTCGCGGGGAGCTGTTTTTT. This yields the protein CASSYTRGELFF. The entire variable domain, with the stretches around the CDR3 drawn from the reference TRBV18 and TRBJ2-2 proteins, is NAGVMQNPRHLVRRRGQEARLRCSPMKGHSHVYWYRQLPEEGLKFMVYLQKENIIDESGMPKERFSAEFPKEGPSILRIQQVVRGDSAAYFCASSYTRGELFFGEGSRLTVL.